These 14 T cell receptor beta chains share one sample of origin, sequenced in a study of shared clonotypes between healthy human individuals. Measured with immunoSEQ multiplex PCR; TCRdb has only the in-frame clones, and not every one. The data show fewer than 400,000 clones, approximately 79% seen once. Material: memory CD4+ T cells sorted from blood. Subset here: CD45RA-negative fraction. The origin of the receptors is a man younger than 45 in good health.

The chain carries TRBV7-9 and TRBJ2-7; D gene ambiguous. Germline CDR1 reads SEHNR; CDR2 reads FQNEAQ (reference sequence). The CDR3 loop spans 12 amino acids. V lost 5 bases, J lost 9 bases, and 14 bases lay in between. CDR3 loop: CASSHHSAGQYF. The CDR3 DNA sequence: TGTGCCAGCAGCCATCACTCCGCCGGGCAGTACTTC.

V and J are TRBV6-5 and TRBJ2-1, with D unresolved. Per germline, CDR1 MNHEY and CDR2 SVGAGI. The CDR3 length is 15 residues. Trimming took 8 bases from V and 3 from J, leaving 17 bases between them. CDR3 nucleotides: TGTGCCAGCCGAGTTCCTATCACCTTCTACAATGAGCAGTTCTTC. It codes for CASRVPITFYNEQFF.

The rearrangement uses TRBV29-1 and TRBJ2-3; D is unresolved. This CDR3 is built from 11 residues. Germline lookup yields CDR1 SQVTM and CDR2 ANQGSEA. The germline V and J ends were trimmed by 7 bases and 0 bases, with 5 bases remaining between them. This CDR3 is CSDSSTDTQYF. Written as DNA, the CDR3 is TGCAGCGACTCAAGCACAGATACGCAGTATTTT.

The V and J genes are TRBV1 and TRBJ2-1; TRBD2, the table's D call, was not compared with the DNA. TRBV1 is a pseudogene segment. The CDR3 is 18 residues long. The CDR3 DNA follows: TGCACCAGCAGCCAAGACAAGCCTAGCGGGAGGTTCCTCAATGAGCAGTTCTTC. This translates into CTSSQDKPSGRFLNEQFF.

The V and J genes are TRBV7-9 and TRBJ1-1; D gene ambiguous. Trimming stripped 3 bases from V and 0 bases from J, with 8 bases between. CDR1 and CDR2 (germline): SEHNR, FQNEAQ (reference sequence). There are 14 residues in the CDR3. CDR3 loop: CASSFGGLNTEAFF. The CDR3, as DNA: TGTGCCAGCAGCTTTGGCGGATTGAACACTGAAGCTTTCTTT. Based on the CDR3 plus reference TRBV7-9 and TRBJ1-1, the full variable domain is DTGVSQNPRHKITKRGQNVTFRCDPISEHNRLYWYRQTLGQGPEFLTYFQNEAQLEKSRLLSDRFSAERPKGSFSTLEIQRTEQGDSAMYLCASSFGGLNTEAFFGQGTRLTVV.

In its sample, this clone was seen once. The genes are TRBV19 and TRBJ2-3; D unresolved. The V gene's germline CDR1 is LNHDA and CDR2 SQIVND (reference sequence). The CDR3 loop spans 14 amino acids. V was cut by 5 bases and J by 0 bases, with 9 bases left in between. The CDR3 reads CASSSPRSTDTQYF. The CDR3 nucleotides are TGTGCCAGTAGTTCCCCACGGAGCACAGATACGCAGTATTTT.

This sequence joins TRBV28 and TRBJ2-5; no firm D call. Germline V CDR1 and CDR2: MDHEN, SYDVKM. The germline V and J ends were trimmed by 4 bases and 2 bases, with 5 bases remaining between them. This CDR3 has 12 residues. CDR3 region: CASSWGQETQYF. The CDR3 DNA reads TGTGCCAGCAGTTGGGGACAAGAGACCCAGTACTTC.

J is TRBJ2-1 and V is TRBV5-4; 7 nucleotides line up with TRBD2. Unmatched junction bases numbered 13, after V lost 4 bases and J lost 6 bases. The CDR3 length is 16 residues. CDR1 is SGHNT and CDR2 is YYREEE in the germline V gene (reference sequence). In DNA form, the CDR3 reads TGTGCCAGCAGCCCGGGGGGTCGGCAGGGTGGCAATGAGCAGTTCTTC. Translation gives CASSPGGRQGGNEQFF. The entire variable domain, with the rest obtained from reference TRBV5-4 and TRBJ2-1, is as follows: ETGVTQSPTHLIKTRGQQVTLRCSSQSGHNTVSWYQQALGQGPQFIFQYYREEENGRGNFPPRFSGLQFPNYSSELNVNALELDDSALYLCASSPGGRQGGNEQFFGPGTRLTVL.

The CDR3 nucleotides read TGTGCCAGCAGTTTACCCATAGGTAGCAATGAGCAGTTCTTC. Residues: CASSLPIGSNEQFF. This chain connects TRBV28 to TRBJ2-1, with D unclear. Per germline, CDR1 MDHEN and CDR2 SYDVKM. This CDR3 contains 14 residues. V was cut by 2 bases and J by 6 bases, with 11 bases left in between.

The rearrangement uses TRBV5-1 and TRBJ1-4, with D maybe TRBD1 (5 bases). Trimming pared 1 base from V and 12 bases from J, leaving 19 bases between. The CDR3 spans 15 residues. Per the germline V gene, CDR1 is SGHRS and CDR2 is YFSETQ. This chain's CDR3 is CASSLRSGRMGELFF. In nucleotides, the CDR3 is TGCGCCAGCAGCTTGCGCAGCGGCCGAATGGGGGAACTGTTTTTT.

This chain links TRBV7-9 with TRBJ1-2, with D unclear. CDR3 length: 14 residues. CDR1 SEHNR and CDR2 FQNEAQ come from the germline V gene (reference sequence). V dropped 5 bases and J dropped 6 bases, with 16 bases sitting between them. This CDR3 reads CASSPDEYRHGYTF. The CDR3 DNA reads TGTGCCAGCAGCCCAGACGAATATCGACATGGCTACACCTTC. The full variable domain, its missing parts supplied by reference TRBV7-9 and TRBJ1-2, is DTGVSQNPRHKITKRGQNVTFRCDPISEHNRLYWYRQTLGQGPEFLTYFQNEAQLEKSRLLSDRFSAERPKGSFSTLEIQRTEQGDSAMYLCASSPDEYRHGYTFGSGTRLTVV.

This clone was recorded once. The chain is built from TRBV4-2 and TRBJ2-7; D possibly matches TRBD1 or TRBD2 (5 bases each). With 3 bases removed from V and 2 bases from J, the gap between germline ends came to 17 bases. Germline V gene data show CDR1 as LGHNA and CDR2 as YNFKEQ. There are 16 residues in the CDR3. CDR3 sequence (DNA): TGTGCCAGCAGCCATGGGACGGGTGCCCAGACCTACGAGCAGTACTTC. Residues: CASSHGTGAQTYEQYF.

The chain links TRBV6-1 to TRBJ2-5; D is unclear. In germline, CDR1 is MNHNS, CDR2 SASEGT. V lost 5 bases, J lost 4 bases, and 11 bases lay in between. There are 13 residues in the CDR3. The CDR3 nucleotides read TGTGCCAGCAGTTTTAACGACGGAGAGACCCAGTACTTC. This sequence encodes CASSFNDGETQYF.

This rearrangement joins TRBV5-1 to TRBJ2-7; perhaps D is TRBD1 or TRBD2 (5 bases each). V gave up 7 bases and J gave up 1 base, with 18 bases separating them. From germline, CDR1 is SGHRS and CDR2 YFSETQ. The CDR3 has 15 amino acids. The CDR3 sequence is CASQGPGRLSYEQYF. CDR3 coding DNA: TGCGCCAGCCAGGGACCGGGACGGCTATCCTACGAGCAGTACTTC.